This is a list of T cell receptor beta chains from one sample in a study of T cell changes during pregnancy in multiple sclerosis. Assay: immunoSEQ multiplex PCR; the TCRdb copy retains only in-frame clones and omits some. Of tens of thousands of clones listed, 75% to 95% were seen once; the top ten hold 0.29%. Material: CD4+ T cells from peripheral blood mononuclear cells, obtained in the third trimester of pregnancy. These receptors all stem from a female donor in good health, enrolled as a control in a pregnancy study. Each CDR3 is given with its conserved first and last residue. Expanded clones get a size class; other rows say once, few or many, or leave the size out.

once | TRBV19 | CASSPLGDRGMYGYTF
- | TRBV5-6 | CASQLAGGYNEQFF
- | TRBV5-1 | CASNNQGNQETQYF
- | TRBV11-2 | CASSLNSGQGGRNSPLHF
- | TRBV5-6 | CASSFRGFGSLPFNYGYTF
- | TRBV11-3 | CASSMGQGNTEAFF
once | TRBV19 | CASRLGLAGGNAQYF
- | TRBV18 | CASSLLEGNEQFF
- | TRBV9 | CASSPLQGAGELFF
- | TRBV2 | CASREELAASYEQYF
- | TRBV28 | CASSLSGGGANYGYTF
- | TRBV11-2 | CASSPREGSYNNSPLHF
once | TRBV11-3 | CASSAGGANTGELFF
- | TRBV15 | CATSRDKAAGYGYTF
- | TRBV18 | CASSPASGGTGELFF
once | TRBV11-3 | CASSLEGAVTDTQYF
- | TRBV2 | CASKLADTGELFF
- | TRBV5-3 | CARSLAGGPTSNQPQHF
- | TRBV15 | CATSTDRTRGGTQYF
- | TRBV29-1 | CSVSDGNYGYTF
- | TRBV6-6 | CASSTGDYGYTF
once | TRBV9 | CASSRSMGDRVTETQYF
- | TRBV5-8 | CASSPRDRFSYEQYF
- | TRBV19 | CASSIGPGTDGYTF